Sequencing of this T cell receptor beta chain was carried out in a study of blood T cell repertoires in COVID-19. Overall study: Samples came from the United States, Italy and Spain, spanning acute and convalescent COVID-19. The analysed material was cDNA or gDNA that came from T cells, B-cell-depleted T cells, or PBMCs.

As originally analysed: For nucleated cells, counts were estimated from reference gene primer amplification. Profiling relied on immunoSEQ multiplex PCR, and the TCRdb table lists in-frame clones only, not all of them. That table gives V, J and clone size, and the DNA gave D and trimming. The sample has 100,000 to 150,000 clones, roughly 90% seen once; the top ten hold 7.6%. Germline loops: CDR1 MRHNA, CDR2 SNTAGT. The CDR3 covers 15 residues. The V gene lost 0 bases and the J gene lost 1 base, with 4 bases spanning the gap. Input material: peripheral blood. The J gene is TRBJ2-6, the V gene TRBV6-4, with D unclear. The TCR sequence derives from a man in his fifties or sixties with acute or convalescent COVID-19. CDR3 amino acids: CASSDSQSGANVLTF. DNA for the CDR3: TGTGCCAGCAGTGACTCGCAGTCTGGGGCCAACGTCCTGACTTTC.